This T cell receptor (beta chain) emerged from a study of shared clonotypes between healthy human individuals. Study summary: For every donor, three CD4 naive, three CD4 memory, two CD8 naive and one CD8 memory plates were used.

Germline V CDR1 and CDR2: MGHRA, YSYEKL. The CDR3 is made up of 14 amino acids. V was pared by 3 bases and J by 10 bases, with 16 bases between. The protocol was immunoSEQ multiplex PCR, while the TCRdb copy is restricted to in-frame clones and leaves out a portion. The sample lists approximately 640,000 clones, less than 95% occurring once. The chain combines TRBV4-1 with TRBJ2-1; a weak D match, TRBD2 (6 bases). Sequenced: memory CD8+ T cells from PBMCs. Subset in this sample: CD45RO+ cells pooled with CCR7-negative TemRA cells. The clonotype was recovered from a man aged 18 to 29 in good health. Some clones in this sample may be carry-over from other donors' samples. DNA for the CDR3: TGCGCCAGCAGCCAGGGAATGGGGGGTTGGGAGCAGTTCTTC. This translates into CASSQGMGGWEQFF.